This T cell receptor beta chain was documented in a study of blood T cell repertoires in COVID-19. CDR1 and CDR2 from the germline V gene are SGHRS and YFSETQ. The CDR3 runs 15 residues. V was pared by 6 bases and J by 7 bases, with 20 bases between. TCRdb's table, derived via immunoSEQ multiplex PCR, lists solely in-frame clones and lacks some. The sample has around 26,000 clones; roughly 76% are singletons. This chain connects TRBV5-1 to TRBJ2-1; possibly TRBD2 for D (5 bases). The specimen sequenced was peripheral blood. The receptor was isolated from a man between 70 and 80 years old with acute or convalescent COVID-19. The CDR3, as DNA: TGCGCCAGCATCCTTGGATCTAGCTCGGGAAATGAGCAGTTCTTC. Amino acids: CASILGSSSGNEQFF.